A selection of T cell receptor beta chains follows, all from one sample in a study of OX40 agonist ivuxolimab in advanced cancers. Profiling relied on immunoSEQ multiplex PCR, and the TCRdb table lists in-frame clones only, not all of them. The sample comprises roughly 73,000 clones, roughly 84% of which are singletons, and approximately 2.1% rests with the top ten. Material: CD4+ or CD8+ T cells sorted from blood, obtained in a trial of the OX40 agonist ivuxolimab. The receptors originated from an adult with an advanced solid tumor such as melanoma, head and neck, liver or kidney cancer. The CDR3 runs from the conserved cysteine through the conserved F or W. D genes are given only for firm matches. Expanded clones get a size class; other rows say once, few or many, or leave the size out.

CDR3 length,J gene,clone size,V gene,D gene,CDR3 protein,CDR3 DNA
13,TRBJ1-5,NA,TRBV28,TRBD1,CASSSDRVQPQHF,TGTGCCAGCAGCTCGGACAGGGTCCAGCCCCAGCATTTT
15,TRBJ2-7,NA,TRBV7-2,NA,CASSRSGTVSYEQYF,TGTGCCAGCAGCCGTTCCGGGACCGTATCCTACGAGCAGTACTTC
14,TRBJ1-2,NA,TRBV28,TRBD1,CASRYRDRYYGYTF,TGTGCCAGCAGATACAGGGACAGGTACTATGGCTACACCTTC
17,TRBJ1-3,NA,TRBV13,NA,CASSLRGGRNSGNTIYF,TGTGCCAGCAGCTTAAGAGGGGGGAGGAATTCTGGAAACACCATATATTTT
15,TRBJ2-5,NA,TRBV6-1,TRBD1,CASSVVTGVGETQYF,TGTGCCAGCAGTGTTGTGACAGGGGTAGGGGAGACCCAGTACTTC
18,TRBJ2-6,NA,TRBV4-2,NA,CASSQDKGRRTGANVLTF,TGTGCCAGCAGCCAAGATAAGGGGCGCAGGACTGGGGCCAACGTCCTGACTTTC
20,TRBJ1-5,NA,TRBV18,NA,CASSPPLITGGGLSNQPQHF,TGTGCCAGCTCACCACCTTTAATAACGGGTGGAGGGTTAAGCAATCAGCCCCAGCATTTT
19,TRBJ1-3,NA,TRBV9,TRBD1,CASSVAIGQGRDTGNTIYF,TGTGCCAGCAGCGTAGCAATAGGACAGGGAAGAGATACTGGAAACACCATATATTTT
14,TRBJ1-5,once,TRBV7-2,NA,CASSLGASNQPQHF,TGTGCCAGCAGCTTAGGGGCAAGCAATCAGCCCCAGCATTTT
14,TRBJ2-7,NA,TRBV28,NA,CASSSKRSSYEQYF,TGTGCCAGCAGTTCTAAGCGGTCGTCCTACGAGCAGTACTTC
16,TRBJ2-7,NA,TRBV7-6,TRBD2,CASSSRGTSGSQEQYF,TGTGCCAGCAGCTCCCGTGGGACTAGCGGGAGTCAGGAGCAGTACTTC
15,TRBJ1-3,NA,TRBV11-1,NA,CASSFTGHSGNTIYF,TGTGCCAGCAGCTTTACAGGTCACTCTGGAAACACCATATATTTT
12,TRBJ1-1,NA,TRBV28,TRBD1,CASGQGRTEAFF,TGTGCCAGCGGACAGGGCCGCACTGAAGCTTTCTTT
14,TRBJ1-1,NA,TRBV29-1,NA,CSVDTGARTTEAFF,TGCAGCGTTGATACGGGTGCGCGAACCACTGAAGCTTTCTTT
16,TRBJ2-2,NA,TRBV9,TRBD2,CASSDRTSGTTGELFF,TGTGCCAGCAGCGACCGGACTAGCGGGACAACCGGGGAGCTGTTTTTT
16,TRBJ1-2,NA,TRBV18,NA,CASSPGVGQANYGYTF,TGTGCCAGCTCACCTGGGGTCGGTCAAGCTAACTATGGCTACACCTTC
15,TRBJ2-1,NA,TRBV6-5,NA,CASSFPGAPNNEQFF,TGTGCCAGCAGTTTCCCGGGAGCACCTAACAATGAGCAGTTCTTC
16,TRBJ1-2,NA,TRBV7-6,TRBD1,CASSPHRGGKFDGYTF,TGTGCCAGCAGCCCTCACAGGGGGGGGAAGTTTGATGGCTACACCTTC
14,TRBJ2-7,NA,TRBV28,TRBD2,CASTTAGVVREQYF,TGTGCCAGCACCACAGCGGGAGTGGTGCGGGAGCAGTACTTC
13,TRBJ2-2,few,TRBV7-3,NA,CASSFRVNGELFF,TGTGCCAGCAGCTTCAGGGTGAACGGGGAGCTGTTTTTT
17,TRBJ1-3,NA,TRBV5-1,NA,CASSPGTGPSSGNTIYF,TGCGCCAGCAGCCCGGGTACCGGACCGTCCTCTGGAAACACCATATATTTT
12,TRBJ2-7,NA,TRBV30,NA,CAWRSYELEQYF,TGTGCCTGGAGGTCTTATGAGCTCGAGCAGTACTTC
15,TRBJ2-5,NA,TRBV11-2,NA,CASSLTRPVMETQYF,TGTGCCAGCAGCTTGACCAGACCCGTTATGGAGACCCAGTACTTC
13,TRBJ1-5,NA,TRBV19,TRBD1,CASSTGQNQPQHF,TGTGCCAGTAGTACGGGACAGAATCAGCCCCAGCATTTT
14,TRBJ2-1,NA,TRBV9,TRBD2,CASTLAGGPGEQFF,TGTGCCAGCACCCTAGCGGGGGGGCCGGGGGAGCAGTTCTTC
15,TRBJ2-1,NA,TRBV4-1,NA,CASSGRGAQDNEQFF,TGCGCCAGCAGCGGACGGGGGGCCCAAGACAATGAGCAGTTCTTC